Listed here are 14 T cell receptor beta chains from one sample, sequenced in a study of beta chain features in type 1 diabetes. No antigen is known for these receptors. Reverse transcription of all isolated RNA meant that expressed TCRB transcripts were sequenced. Sequencing was performed with immunoSEQ multiplex PCR; in TCRdb, only in-frame clones are kept and a portion is missing. The sample lists nearly 350,000 clones, around 9.3% occurring once. Whole-study findings and limits: Type 1 diabetes patients had TCRB CDR3s that were shorter (moderately but significantly so) in all four CD4+ subsets.

Source material: central memory CD4+ T cells from blood. The receptors come from a man aged 30-40 years with type 1 diabetes.

The chain is built from TRBV18 and TRBJ1-3, with D tentatively TRBD1 (5 bases). The V and J ends lost 3 bases and 0 bases respectively, with 12 bases between them. The germline gives CDR1 KGHSH, CDR2 LQKENI. This CDR3 has 16 residues. The CDR3 nucleotides read TGTGCCAGCTCACCTTACGACAGTTCCTCTGGAAACACCATATATTTT. Translation: CASSPYDSSSGNTIYF. Supplemented by reference TRBV18 and TRBJ1-3, the full variable domain reads NAGVMQNPRHLVRRRGQEARLRCSPMKGHSHVYWYRQLPEEGLKFMVYLQKENIIDESGMPKERFSAEFPKEGPSILRIQQVVRGDSAAYFCASSPYDSSSGNTIYFGEGSWLTVV.

This clone has more than one count but fewer than ten. J is TRBJ2-6 and V is TRBV10-3, with 12 nucleotides matching TRBD1. There are 17 residues in the CDR3. Unmatched junction bases numbered 10, after V lost 10 bases and J lost 3 bases. CDR1 and CDR2 from the germline V gene are ENHRY and SYGVKD. CDR3 nucleotides: TGTGCCACCTCACCGGGACAGGGGGCGCGTGGGGCCAACGTCCTGACTTTC. Its protein product is CATSPGQGARGANVLTF.

This clone was detected ten times or more. This rearrangement joins TRBV7-8 to TRBJ1-2; 7 bases map to TRBD1. Germline CDR1 SGHVS, CDR2 FQNEAQ. The CDR3 length is 14 residues. V trimming: 3 bases; J trimming: 6 bases; junction bases outside the gene matches: 7. The CDR3 coding sequence is TGTGCCAGCAGCTTCAGGACAGGTTTCAATGGCTACACCTTC. Translated, it gives CASSFRTGFNGYTF. Drawing the rest from reference TRBV7-8 and TRBJ1-2, the complete variable domain is GAGVSQSPRYKVAKRGQDVALRCDPISGHVSLFWYQQALGQGPEFLTYFQNEAQLDKSGLPSDRFFAERPEGSVSTLKIQRTQQEDSAVYLCASSFRTGFNGYTFGSGTRLTVV.

This clone has more than one count but fewer than ten. One base separates it from a far larger clone, so it is likely a read error. This chain uses TRBV7-9 with TRBJ2-3; D gene uncertain. The CDR3 runs 12 residues. V was trimmed by 5 bases and J by 2 bases, leaving 5 bases between them. Germline values: CDR1 SEHNR, CDR2 FQNEAQ (reference sequence). The CDR3 sequence: CASSPNTDTQYF. CDR3 sequence (DNA): TGTGCCAGCAGCCCAAACACAGATACGCAGTATTTT.

This chain links TRBV10-3 with TRBJ2-1; D is perhaps TRBD1 or TRBD2 (5 bases each). The CDR3 has 15 amino acids. The germline V gene encodes CDR1 ENHRY and CDR2 SYGVKD. Trimming took 11 bases from V and 0 from J, leaving 17 bases between them. The CDR3 spells CASSRDGSSYNEQFF. The CDR3 bases are TGTGCCTCCTCACGGGACGGAAGCTCCTACAATGAGCAGTTCTTC.

Note on this clone: In the same sample, other DNA sequences code for this CDR3. The V and J genes are TRBV20-1 and TRBJ1-2; D not certain. This CDR3 has 11 residues. Per germline, CDR1 DFQATT and CDR2 SNEGSKA (reference sequence). Between the trimmed V and J ends, which lost 0 bases and 8 bases, there was a span of 7 bases. The CDR3 protein is CSARDLGGYTF. The CDR3 region has the DNA TGCAGTGCTAGAGATCTGGGAGGCTACACCTTC.

CDR3 loop: CASSGAGGTDTQYF. CDR3 bases: TGTGCCAGCAGCGGGGCGGGGGGCACAGATACGCAGTATTTT. V and J are TRBV5-6 and TRBJ2-3, with 7 bases identical to TRBD2. There are 14 residues in the CDR3. The germline V gene encodes CDR1 SGHDT and CDR2 YYEEEE. The V and J ends lost 4 bases and 1 base, in that order; junction bases with no gene match: 3.

The sample holds a few counts of this clone. The rearrangement uses TRBV28 and TRBJ1-5; no firm D call. CDR3 length equals 16 residues. The V gene lost 2 bases and the J gene lost 3 bases, with 14 bases spanning the gap. CDR1 is MDHEN, CDR2 SYDVKM, per germline. The CDR3 here is CASSLGSVPFNQPQHF. In nucleotides, the CDR3 is TGTGCCAGCAGTTTAGGGTCAGTACCCTTCAATCAGCCCCAGCATTTT.

This clone was counted only a few times. V gene TRBV25-1 combines with J gene TRBJ2-1; TRBD1 agrees at 8 bases. The CDR3 has 17 amino acids. Trimming removed 8 bases from V and 9 bases from J; junction bases left unmatched: 21. Looked up from germline, CDR1 is MGHDK and CDR2 is SYGVNS. This CDR3 reads CASSPPAAGGRGGEQFF. In DNA form, the CDR3 reads TGTGCCAGCTCTCCTCCCGCGGCAGGGGGCCGTGGGGGTGAGCAGTTCTTC. Filled out from reference TRBV25-1 and TRBJ2-1, the complete variable domain reads EADIYQTPRYLVIGTGKKITLECSQTMGHDKMYWYQQDPGMELHLIHYSYGVNSTEKGDLSSESTVSRIRTEHFPLTLESARPSHTSQYLCASSPPAAGGRGGEQFFGPGTRLTVL.

V gene TRBV7-2 combines with J gene TRBJ2-5; 8 bases are shared with TRBD2. CDR3 length: 16 amino acids. V trimming: 7 bases; J trimming: 4 bases; junction bases outside the gene matches: 14. CDR1 is SGHTA and CDR2 is FQGNSA in the germline V gene. Written as DNA, the CDR3 is TGTGCCAGCACCGAAGGTGGCGGGGGGATCGTAGAGACCCAGTACTTC. Translating gives CASTEGGGGIVETQYF.

J is TRBJ2-1 and V is TRBV7-9; tentatively, D is TRBD1 (6 bases). Germline assignment: CDR1 SEHNR and CDR2 FQNEAQ (reference sequence). Trimming took 3 bases from V and 6 from J, leaving 21 bases between them. The CDR3 length is 17 residues. This chain's CDR3 is CASSFEIGQSLSNEQFF. CDR3 nucleotide sequence: TGTGCCAGCAGCTTCGAAATAGGACAGAGTCTTAGCAATGAGCAGTTCTTC. Using reference TRBV7-9 and TRBJ2-1 for the parts outside the CDR3, the full variable domain is DTGVSQNPRHKITKRGQNVTFRCDPISEHNRLYWYRQTLGQGPEFLTYFQNEAQLEKSRLLSDRFSAERPKGSFSTLEIQRTEQGDSAMYLCASSFEIGQSLSNEQFFGPGTRLTVL.

The chain combines TRBV7-9 with TRBJ1-1; D gene uncertain. The length of the CDR3 is 14 residues. Germline CDR1 SEHNR, CDR2 FQNEAQ (reference sequence). Trimming shortened V by 6 bases and J by 0 bases, and 11 bases separated the two germline ends. The CDR3 loop reads CASRRSDLNTEAFF. In nucleotides, the CDR3 is TGTGCCAGCAGGAGATCAGACCTGAACACTGAAGCTTTCTTT.

The chain employs TRBV5-6 and TRBJ1-2; a possible D gene is TRBD1 (6 bases). There are 14 residues in the CDR3. Germline values: CDR1 SGHDT, CDR2 YYEEEE. V was shortened by 4 bases and J by 4 bases, with 14 bases between the two germline ends. CDR3 coding DNA: TGTGCCAGCAGCATCGGACAGTACAGCTATGGCTACACCTTC. Translated, it gives CASSIGQYSYGYTF.

This clone appeared a few times. Additional DNA sequences in this sample encode the identical CDR3. This chain connects TRBV4-3 to TRBJ1-2; D unresolved. The ends were cut back, 0 bases at V and 3 bases at J, with 5 bases in the middle. Germline V CDR1 and CDR2: LGHNA, YSLEER. This CDR3 comprises 13 residues. The CDR3, as DNA: TGCGCCAGCAGCCAAGATCTGGACTATGGCTACACCTTC. Its translation is CASSQDLDYGYTF.